These T cell receptor beta chains were read from a single sample in a study of identical twins. TCRdb recomputed calls from the 5' RACE reads with MiXCR, one row per CDR3 protein. This sample has some 730,000 distinct CDR3 sequences, with about 20% found just once. The same data also went into a second study, on T cells expressing NK-cell markers.

Specimen: PBMCs. These receptors all come from a woman younger than 30 in good health. Each CDR3 is given with its conserved first and last residue. Each record gives: D gene, J gene, V gene, CDR3 protein. A D gene is named only where the DNA matches it firmly.

-	TRBJ2-1	TRBV20-1	CSAPSVGGNEQFF
-	TRBJ2-7	TRBV18	CASSPVVPSYEQYF
TRBD2	TRBJ2-3	TRBV4-3	CASSQDRGGRSDTQYF
-	TRBJ2-5	TRBV20-1	CSAPKGQETQYF
TRBD2	TRBJ2-3	TRBV5-1	CASSSLRTGGPDTQYF
TRBD2	TRBJ2-7	TRBV20-1	CSAIDGLAGWEREQYF
-	TRBJ2-7	TRBV20-1	CSAREPGPRKYTAYEQYF
-	TRBJ2-5	TRBV20-1	CSARKETQYF
-	TRBJ1-2	TRBV12-3/TRBV12-4	CASSFADNYGYTF
-	TRBJ2-3	TRBV4-3	CASSQEKGVDTQYF
-	TRBJ2-3	TRBV7-6	CASSLMALPDTQYF
-	TRBJ2-6	TRBV30	CAWSPRAMGANVLTF
-	TRBJ1-2	TRBV5-6	CASSVEFRDYGYTF
-	TRBJ1-2	TRBV7-9	CASSLSAQIYGYTF
TRBD2	TRBJ2-7	TRBV4-3	CASSQDRNSGSIYEQYF
-	TRBJ2-3	TRBV5-1	CASKATDTQYF
-	TRBJ1-2	TRBV18	CASSPLGPNYGYTF